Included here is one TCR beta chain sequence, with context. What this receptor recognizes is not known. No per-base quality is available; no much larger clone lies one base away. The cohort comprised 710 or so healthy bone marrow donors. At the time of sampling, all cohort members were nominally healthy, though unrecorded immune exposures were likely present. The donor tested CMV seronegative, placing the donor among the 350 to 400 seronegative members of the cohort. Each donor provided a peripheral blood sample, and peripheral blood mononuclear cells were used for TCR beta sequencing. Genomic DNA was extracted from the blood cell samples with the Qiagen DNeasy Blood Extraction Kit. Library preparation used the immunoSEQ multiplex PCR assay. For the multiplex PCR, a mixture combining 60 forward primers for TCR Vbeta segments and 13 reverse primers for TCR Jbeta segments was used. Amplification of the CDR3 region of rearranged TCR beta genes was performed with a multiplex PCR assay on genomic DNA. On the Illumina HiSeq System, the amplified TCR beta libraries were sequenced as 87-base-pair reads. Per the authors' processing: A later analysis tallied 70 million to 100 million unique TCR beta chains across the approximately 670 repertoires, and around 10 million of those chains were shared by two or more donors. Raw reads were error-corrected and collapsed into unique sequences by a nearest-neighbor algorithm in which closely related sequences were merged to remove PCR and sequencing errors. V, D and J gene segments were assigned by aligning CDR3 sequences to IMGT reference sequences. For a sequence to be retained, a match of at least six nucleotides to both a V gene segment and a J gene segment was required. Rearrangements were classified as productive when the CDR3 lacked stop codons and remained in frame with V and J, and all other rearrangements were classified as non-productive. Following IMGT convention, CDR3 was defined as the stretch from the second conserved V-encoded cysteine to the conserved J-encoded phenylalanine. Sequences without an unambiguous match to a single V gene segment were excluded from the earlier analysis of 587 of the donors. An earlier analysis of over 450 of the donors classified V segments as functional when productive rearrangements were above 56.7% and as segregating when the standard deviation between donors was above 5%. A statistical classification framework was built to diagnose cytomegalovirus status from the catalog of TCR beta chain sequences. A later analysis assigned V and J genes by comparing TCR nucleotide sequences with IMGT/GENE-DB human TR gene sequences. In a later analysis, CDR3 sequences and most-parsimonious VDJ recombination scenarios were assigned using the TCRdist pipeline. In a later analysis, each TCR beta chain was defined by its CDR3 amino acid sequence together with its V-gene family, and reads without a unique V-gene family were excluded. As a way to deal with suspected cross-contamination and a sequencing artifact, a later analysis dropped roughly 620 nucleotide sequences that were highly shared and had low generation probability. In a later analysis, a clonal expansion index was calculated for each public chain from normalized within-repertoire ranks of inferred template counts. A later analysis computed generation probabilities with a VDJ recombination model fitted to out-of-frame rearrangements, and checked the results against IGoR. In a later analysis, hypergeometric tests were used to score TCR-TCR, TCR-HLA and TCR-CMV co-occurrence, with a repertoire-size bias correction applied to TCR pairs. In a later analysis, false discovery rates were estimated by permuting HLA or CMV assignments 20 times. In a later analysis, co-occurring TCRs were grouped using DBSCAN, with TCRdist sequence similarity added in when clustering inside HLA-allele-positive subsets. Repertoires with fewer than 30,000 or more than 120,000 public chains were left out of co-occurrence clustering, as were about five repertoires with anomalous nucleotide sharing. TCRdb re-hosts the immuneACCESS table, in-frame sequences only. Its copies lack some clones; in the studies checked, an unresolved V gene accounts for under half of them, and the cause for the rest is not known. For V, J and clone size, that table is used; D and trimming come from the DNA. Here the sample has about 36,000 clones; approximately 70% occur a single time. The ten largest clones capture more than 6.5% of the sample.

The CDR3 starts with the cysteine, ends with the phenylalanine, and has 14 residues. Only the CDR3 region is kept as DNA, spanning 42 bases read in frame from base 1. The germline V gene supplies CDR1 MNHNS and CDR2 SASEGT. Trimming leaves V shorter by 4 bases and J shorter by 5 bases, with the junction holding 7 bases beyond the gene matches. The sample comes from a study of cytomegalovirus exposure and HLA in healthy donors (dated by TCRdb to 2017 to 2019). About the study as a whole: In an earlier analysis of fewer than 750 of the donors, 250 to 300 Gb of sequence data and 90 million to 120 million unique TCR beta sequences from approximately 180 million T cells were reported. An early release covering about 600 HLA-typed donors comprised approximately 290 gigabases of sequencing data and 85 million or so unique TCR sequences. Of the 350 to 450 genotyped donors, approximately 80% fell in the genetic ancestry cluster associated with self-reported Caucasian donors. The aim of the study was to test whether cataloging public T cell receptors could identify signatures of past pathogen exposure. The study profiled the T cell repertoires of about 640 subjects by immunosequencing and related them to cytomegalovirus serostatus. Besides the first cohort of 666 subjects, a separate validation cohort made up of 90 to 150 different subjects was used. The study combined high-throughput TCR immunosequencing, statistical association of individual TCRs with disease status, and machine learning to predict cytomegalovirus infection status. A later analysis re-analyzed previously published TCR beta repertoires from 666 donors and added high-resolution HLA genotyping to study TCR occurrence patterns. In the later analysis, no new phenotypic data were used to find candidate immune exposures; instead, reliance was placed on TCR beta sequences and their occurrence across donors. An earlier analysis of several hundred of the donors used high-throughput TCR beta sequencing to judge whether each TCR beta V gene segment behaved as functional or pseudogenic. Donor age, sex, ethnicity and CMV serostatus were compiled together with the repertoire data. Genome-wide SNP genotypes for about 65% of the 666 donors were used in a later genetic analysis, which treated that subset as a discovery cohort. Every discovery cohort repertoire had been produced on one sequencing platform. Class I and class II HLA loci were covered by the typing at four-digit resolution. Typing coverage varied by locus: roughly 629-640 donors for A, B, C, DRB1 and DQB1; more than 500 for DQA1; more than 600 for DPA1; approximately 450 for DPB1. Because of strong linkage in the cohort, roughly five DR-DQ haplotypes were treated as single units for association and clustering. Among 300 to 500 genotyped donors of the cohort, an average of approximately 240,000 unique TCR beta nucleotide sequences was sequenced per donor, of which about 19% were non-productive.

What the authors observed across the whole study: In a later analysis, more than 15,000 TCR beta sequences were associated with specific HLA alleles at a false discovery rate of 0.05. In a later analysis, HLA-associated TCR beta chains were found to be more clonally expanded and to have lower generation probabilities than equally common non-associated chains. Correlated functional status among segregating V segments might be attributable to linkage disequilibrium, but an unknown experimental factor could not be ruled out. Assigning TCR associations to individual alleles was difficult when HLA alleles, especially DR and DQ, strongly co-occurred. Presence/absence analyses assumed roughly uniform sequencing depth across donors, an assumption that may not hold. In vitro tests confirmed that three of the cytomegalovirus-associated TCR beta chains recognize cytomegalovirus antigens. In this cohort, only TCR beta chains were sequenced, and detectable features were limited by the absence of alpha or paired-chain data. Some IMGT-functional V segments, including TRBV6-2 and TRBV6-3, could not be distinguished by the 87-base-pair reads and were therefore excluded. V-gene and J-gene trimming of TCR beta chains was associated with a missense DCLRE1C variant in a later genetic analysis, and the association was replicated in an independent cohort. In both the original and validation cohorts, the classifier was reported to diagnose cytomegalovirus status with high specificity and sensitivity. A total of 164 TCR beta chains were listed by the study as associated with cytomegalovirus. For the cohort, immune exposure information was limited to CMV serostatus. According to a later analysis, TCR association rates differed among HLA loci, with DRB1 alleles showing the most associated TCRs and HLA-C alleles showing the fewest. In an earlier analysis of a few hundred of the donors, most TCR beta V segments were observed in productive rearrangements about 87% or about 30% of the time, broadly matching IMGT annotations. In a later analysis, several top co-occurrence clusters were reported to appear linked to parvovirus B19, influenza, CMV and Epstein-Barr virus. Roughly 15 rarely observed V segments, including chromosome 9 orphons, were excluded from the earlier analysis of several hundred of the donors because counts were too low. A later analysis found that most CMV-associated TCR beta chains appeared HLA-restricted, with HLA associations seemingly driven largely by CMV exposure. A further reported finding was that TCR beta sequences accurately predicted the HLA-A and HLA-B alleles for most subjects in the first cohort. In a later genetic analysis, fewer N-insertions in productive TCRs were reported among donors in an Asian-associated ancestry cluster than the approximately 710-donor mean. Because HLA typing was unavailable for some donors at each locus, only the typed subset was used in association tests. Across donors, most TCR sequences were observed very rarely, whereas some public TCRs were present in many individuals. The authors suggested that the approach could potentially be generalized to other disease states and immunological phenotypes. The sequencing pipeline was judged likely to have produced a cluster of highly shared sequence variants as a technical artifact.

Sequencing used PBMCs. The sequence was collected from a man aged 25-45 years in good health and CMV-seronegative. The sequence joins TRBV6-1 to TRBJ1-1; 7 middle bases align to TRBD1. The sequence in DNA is TGTGCCAGCAGTGTCGACAGGGTTCGGACTGAAGCTTTCTTT. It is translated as CASSVDRVRTEAFF.